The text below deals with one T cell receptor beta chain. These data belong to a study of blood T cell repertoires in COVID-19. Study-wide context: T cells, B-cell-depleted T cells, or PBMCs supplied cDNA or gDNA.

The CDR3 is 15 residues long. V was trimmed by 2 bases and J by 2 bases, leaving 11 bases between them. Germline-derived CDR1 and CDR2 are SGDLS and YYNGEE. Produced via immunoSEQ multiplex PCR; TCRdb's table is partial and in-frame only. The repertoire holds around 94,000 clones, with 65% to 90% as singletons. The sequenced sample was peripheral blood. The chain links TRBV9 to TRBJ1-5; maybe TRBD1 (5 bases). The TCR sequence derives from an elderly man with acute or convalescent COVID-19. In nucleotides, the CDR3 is TGTGCCAGCAGCGTTTCAGGGTATGGCAATCAGCCCCAGCATTTT. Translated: CASSVSGYGNQPQHF.